One and the same sample provided the 12 T cell receptor beta chains below, sequenced in a study of T cell responses to AZD1222 COVID-19 vaccine. TCRdb keeps only in-frame clones here, not all; method: immunoSEQ multiplex PCR. This table lists about 140,000 clones. What was sequenced was peripheral blood. These receptors were obtained from an adult in good health.

The J gene is TRBJ2-7, the V gene TRBV11-2; TRBD1 matches 8 bases. V was clipped by 4 bases and J by 4 bases; unmatched bases: 9. This CDR3 spans 15 amino acids. The germline CDR1 and CDR2 sequences are SGHAT and FQNNGV. This CDR3 is CASSWPRTGSYEQYF. The CDR3 bases are TGTGCCAGCAGCTGGCCAAGGACAGGGAGTTACGAGCAGTACTTC.

This rearrangement joins TRBV9 to TRBJ1-1; the D gene is possibly TRBD1 (5 bases). Looked up from germline, CDR1 is SGDLS and CDR2 is YYNGEE. The CDR3 is 14 residues long. The V end was cut by 4 bases, the J end by 1 base, with 11 bases between. This CDR3 reads CASSFLRGNTEAFF. The CDR3 bases are TGTGCCAGCAGCTTCCTGAGGGGGAACACTGAAGCTTTCTTT.

The V gene is TRBV11-3, the J gene TRBJ1-5; D might be TRBD1 (6 bases). V lost 9 bases and J 7 bases, leaving 16 bases between the germline ends. The CDR3 is made up of 13 amino acids. The germline CDR1 and CDR2 sequences are SGHNT and YENEEA. CDR3 DNA: TGTGCCAGACAAAGAGGGGGATCCCAGCCCCAGCATTTT. Amino acids: CARQRGGSQPQHF.

J is TRBJ1-3 and V is TRBV7-6; no firm D call. CDR3 length: 15 residues. Trimming left V 1 base short and J 3 bases short, with 10 bases between. Germline values: CDR1 SGHVS, CDR2 FNYEAQ. CDR3 nucleotide sequence: TGTGCCAGCAGCTTAGGGAGAGCTCTTGGAAACACCATATATTTT. Translating gives CASSLGRALGNTIYF.

This chain connects TRBV7-3 to TRBJ2-5, with 10 bases identical to TRBD1. V shed 5 bases and J 5 bases; nucleotides not matched to a gene: 8. Germline V gives CDR1 SGHTA, CDR2 FQGTGA. This CDR3 comprises 15 residues. The CDR3 region has the DNA TGTGCCAGCAGCCAGACAGGGGGCATGGGGGAGACCCAGTACTTC. Its translation is CASSQTGGMGETQYF.

This chain connects TRBV5-5 to TRBJ2-1; 9 bases align to TRBD1. This CDR3 has 17 residues. Germline-derived CDR1 and CDR2 are SGHKS and YYEKEE (reference sequence). J was trimmed by 3 bases and V by 4 bases; bases with no gene match: 11. CDR3 in DNA: TGTGCCAGCAGCCTACTCCTGGACAGGGGCTTCTACAATGAGCAGTTCTTC. As protein: CASSLLLDRGFYNEQFF.

The chain links TRBV7-2 to TRBJ2-2, with D perhaps matching TRBD1 or TRBD2 (5 bases each). The V end lost 8 bases, the J end lost 6 bases, and 19 bases lay between the germline ends. The CDR3 runs 15 residues. CDR1 is SGHTA, CDR2 FQGNSA, per germline. CDR3 amino acids: CASSPRGVPAGELFF. The CDR3 DNA sequence: TGTGCCAGCTCACCAAGAGGGGTTCCCGCCGGGGAGCTGTTTTTT.

The chain has TRBV19 and TRBJ1-2; D uncertain. Trimming stripped 5 bases from V and 3 bases from J, with 13 bases between. CDR1 and CDR2 from the germline V gene are LNHDA and SQIVND (reference sequence). The length of the CDR3 is 14 residues. The CDR3 region is CASSRGGTDYGYTF. The CDR3 DNA follows: TGTGCCAGTAGTCGGGGAGGCACCGACTATGGCTACACCTTC. The full variable domain, in which reference TRBV19 and TRBJ1-2 provide the parts outside the CDR3, is DGGITQSPKYLFRKEGQNVTLSCEQNLNHDAMYWYRQDPGQGLRLIYYSQIVNDFQKGDIAEGYSVSREKKESFPLTVTSAQKNPTAFYLCASSRGGTDYGYTFGSGTRLTVV.

The chain carries TRBV10-2 and TRBJ2-3, with 7 bases that match TRBD2. The germline V gene encodes CDR1 WSHSY and CDR2 SAAADI. The length of the CDR3 is 16 residues. V gave up 6 bases and J gave up 2 bases; unmatched junction bases: 11. CDR3 protein: CASSGPERGTTDTQYF. For the CDR3, the DNA is TGCGCCAGCAGCGGTCCGGAGCGGGGAACCACAGATACGCAGTATTTT.

The genes are TRBV6-5 and TRBJ1-1, with D maybe TRBD1 (6 bases). CDR3 length equals 14 residues. Trimming left V 3 bases short and J 7 bases short, with 15 bases between. Germline lookup yields CDR1 MNHEY and CDR2 SVGAGI. The CDR3 protein is CASSYMARGLEAFF. In nucleotides, the CDR3 is TGTGCCAGCAGTTATATGGCACGGGGGCTTGAAGCTTTCTTT.

The chain couples TRBV15 to TRBJ1-6; 9 bases align to TRBD1. The CDR3 consists of 16 residues. The J segment lost 10 bases and the V segment lost 0 bases, leaving 7 bases of the junction unmatched. Germline assignment: CDR1 LNHNV and CDR2 YYDKDF (reference sequence). The DNA of the CDR3 is TGTGCCACCAGCAGAGATTTGGACAGGGGACCCTCACCCCTCCACTTT. Its translation is CATSRDLDRGPSPLHF.

V gene TRBV4-3 combines with J gene TRBJ2-3; 10 bases agree with TRBD2. The V and J ends lost 0 bases and 4 bases, in that order; junction bases with no gene match: 1. The germline gives CDR1 LGHNA, CDR2 YSLEER. CDR3 size: 15 residues. The CDR3 DNA sequence: TGCGCCAGCAGCCAAGAAAGCGGGGGGGCAGATACGCAGTATTTT. Amino acids: CASSQESGGADTQYF.